The 28 T cell receptor beta chains presented below share a single source sample, sequenced in a study of cytomegalovirus exposure and HLA in healthy donors. With 60 Vbeta and 13 Jbeta primers, the PCR was carried out. TCRdb's table, derived via immunoSEQ multiplex PCR, lists solely in-frame clones and lacks some. The table records approximately 72,000 clones, 60% to 75% of them present only once. The material sequenced was PBMCs. Source of these receptors: a man aged 35 to 55 in good health and CMV-seropositive.

The chain has TRBV10-3 and TRBJ2-6; 7 bases are a match to TRBD1. The CDR3 is 15 amino acids. The germline gives CDR1 ENHRY, CDR2 SYGVKD. The V gene end was trimmed by 10 bases and the J gene end by 1 base; junction bases not matched to a gene: 7. The DNA for the CDR3 is TGTGCCACAGGGACAGCAGATTCTGGGGCCAACGTCCTGACTTTC. It codes for CATGTADSGANVLTF.

This clone was seen a handful of times. This sample also contains other DNA sequences that code for the same CDR3. The chain is built from TRBV7-9 and TRBJ1-5, with 7 bases that match TRBD1. Germline V gives CDR1 SEHNR, CDR2 FQNEAQ (reference sequence). Germline trimming cut 9 bases from V and 4 bases from J; bases unmatched to any gene: 9. CDR3 length: 14 residues. The CDR3, as DNA: TGTGCCAGTAGCCCGGCGACAGGGAATCAGCCCCAGCATTTT. It specifies CASSPATGNQPQHF. Together with reference TRBV7-9 and TRBJ1-5, the CDR3 gives the full variable domain: DTGVSQNPRHKITKRGQNVTFRCDPISEHNRLYWYRQTLGQGPEFLTYFQNEAQLEKSRLLSDRFSAERPKGSFSTLEIQRTEQGDSAMYLCASSPATGNQPQHFGDGTRLSIL.

V is TRBV6-5 and J is TRBJ1-1; 7 nucleotides align to TRBD1. Trimming removed 5 bases from V and 1 base from J; junction bases left unmatched: 4. Germline loops: CDR1 MNHEY, CDR2 SVGAGI. This CDR3 has 14 amino acids. In nucleotides, the CDR3 is TGTGCCAGCAGTCCTGGACAGGCGAACACTGAAGCTTTCTTT. Protein: CASSPGQANTEAFF.

The rearrangement joins TRBV30 to TRBJ1-1, with D hard to call. Deletions cut 1 base from V and 2 bases from J, with 11 bases between. Germline V gene sequence: CDR1 GTSNPN, CDR2 SVGIG (reference sequence). This CDR3 spans 14 amino acids. In nucleotides, the CDR3 is TGTGCCTGGAGTGCCTTTCGGTACAACACTGAAGCTTTCTTT. As protein: CAWSAFRYNTEAFF. Using reference TRBV30 and TRBJ1-1 for the parts outside the CDR3, the full variable domain is SQTIHQWPATLVQPVGSPLSLECTVEGTSNPNLYWYRQAAGRGLQLLFYSVGIGQISSEVPQNLSASRPQDRQFILSSKKLLLSDSGFYLCAWSAFRYNTEAFFGQGTRLTVV.

This clone was counted a few times. The chain is built from TRBV30 and TRBJ1-5; D may be TRBD1 (6 bases). This CDR3 is built from 15 residues. The V end lost 0 bases, the J end lost 6 bases, and 15 bases lay between the germline ends. Per the germline V gene, CDR1 is GTSNPN and CDR2 is SVGIG (reference sequence). CDR3 region: CAWSVQGQGTQPQHF. The CDR3 DNA follows: TGTGCCTGGAGTGTACAGGGTCAGGGAACTCAGCCCCAGCATTTT.

The chain couples TRBV27 to TRBJ1-1; unclear D gene. The CDR3 has 15 amino acids. V dropped 5 bases and J dropped 2 bases, with 15 bases sitting between them. Germline lookup yields CDR1 MNHEY and CDR2 SMNVEV (reference sequence). The CDR3: CASSPRSPGNTEAFF. In DNA form, the CDR3 reads TGTGCCAGCAGTCCTCGGTCCCCAGGAAACACTGAAGCTTTCTTT.

The V gene is TRBV30, the J gene TRBJ2-1; TRBD2 matches 10 bases. The CDR3 runs to 16 residues. CDR1 and CDR2 (germline): GTSNPN, SVGIG (reference sequence). Trimming removed 0 bases from V and 5 bases from J; junction bases left unmatched: 7. CDR3 coding DNA: TGTGCCTGGAGTGTACGAGCGGGGGGGCCTAACAATGAGCAGTTCTTC. Amino acids: CAWSVRAGGPNNEQFF.

V gene TRBV11-3 combines with J gene TRBJ2-7; D perhaps matches TRBD1 (5 bases). The CDR3 has 15 amino acids. Germline V gene lookup returns CDR1 SGHNT and CDR2 YENEEA. V shed 7 bases and J shed 2 bases, with 18 bases lying between them. The CDR3 DNA sequence: TGTGCCAGCATCCAGAAGGACAAGACGGCCTACGAGCAGTACTTC. It translates to CASIQKDKTAYEQYF.

This clone showed up just once. This sequence joins TRBV18 and TRBJ1-2; D perhaps matches TRBD1 (6 bases). V was shortened by 3 bases and J by 6 bases, with 17 bases between the two germline ends. The length of the CDR3 is 15 residues. Germline values: CDR1 KGHSH, CDR2 LQKENI. CDR3 nucleotide sequence: TGTGCCAGCTCACCTTCGCGGGGGGCGCTAAATGGCTACACCTTC. Encoded protein: CASSPSRGALNGYTF.

This clone was found a few times. The V gene is TRBV19, the J gene TRBJ2-7; D is possibly TRBD2 (5 bases). This CDR3 region has 15 residues. CDR1 is LNHDA, CDR2 SQIVND, per germline (reference sequence). Trimming pared 5 bases from V and 3 bases from J, leaving 17 bases between. The CDR3 coding sequence is TGTGCCAGTAGTTTATTTTCAGCGGAGGTCTACGAGCAGTACTTC. Translation gives CASSLFSAEVYEQYF.

The chain recombines TRBV19 with TRBJ2-7, with 12 nucleotides matching TRBD2. After removal of 1 base from V and 2 bases from J, the junction contained 0 bases not matched to a gene. This CDR3 has 15 residues. Germline V gene data show CDR1 as LNHDA and CDR2 as SQIVND (reference sequence). The CDR3 bases are TGTGCCAGTAGTATAGGACTAGCGGGGGCCTACGAGCAGTACTTC. Residues: CASSIGLAGAYEQYF.

This clone has only a few counts. The gene calls are TRBV28 and TRBJ2-3; 10 nucleotides match TRBD1. The CDR3 loop spans 15 amino acids. V was clipped by 1 base and J by 4 bases; unmatched bases: 2. Germline V gene data show CDR1 as MDHEN and CDR2 as SYDVKM. The CDR3 DNA reads as TGTGCCAGCAGTTTATTGACAGGGGGCTCAGATACGCAGTATTTT. This gives the protein CASSLLTGGSDTQYF.

This chain uses TRBV19 with TRBJ1-1, with D maybe TRBD1 (6 bases). The CDR3 extends over 15 amino acids. Germline CDR1 LNHDA, CDR2 SQIVND (reference sequence). Deletions cut 6 bases from V and 3 bases from J, with 17 bases between. For the CDR3, the DNA is TGTGCCAGTAGCGGGCAGGGGCGCGGGTACACTGAAGCTTTCTTT. Translation: CASSGQGRGYTEAFF. Complete variable domain (other parts from reference TRBV19 and TRBJ1-1): DGGITQSPKYLFRKEGQNVTLSCEQNLNHDAMYWYRQDPGQGLRLIYYSQIVNDFQKGDIAEGYSVSREKKESFPLTVTSAQKNPTAFYLCASSGQGRGYTEAFFGQGTRLTVV.

The rearrangement joins TRBV4-1 to TRBJ2-3; D remains unclear. The V end lost 1 base, the J end lost 8 bases, and 10 bases lay between the germline ends. The germline V gene has CDR1 MGHRA and CDR2 YSYEKL. The CDR3 runs to 13 residues. CDR3 nucleotides: TGCGCCAGCAGCCAAGGTTTTAGCCTTACGCAGTATTTT. Protein product: CASSQGFSLTQYF.

V and J are TRBV15 and TRBJ1-4, with 11 bases identical to TRBD1. The CDR3 runs 15 residues. Germline CDR1 is LNHNV and CDR2 is YYDKDF (reference sequence). Trimming at V came to 4 bases and at J to 11 bases, leaving 9 bases not matched to a gene. The CDR3: CATSMSGTGGEKLFF. The CDR3 DNA reads as TGTGCCACCAGCATGTCCGGGACAGGGGGGGAGAAACTGTTTTTT.

Here the CDR3 DNA reads TGTGCCAGCAGCTTACTAGCGGGGGGAAAGTTATTGGCCACAGATACGCAGTATTTT. Its protein is CASSLLAGGKLLATDTQYF. This sequence joins TRBV11-3 and TRBJ2-3, with 11 bases matching TRBD2. Losses at the gene ends were 2 bases for V and 2 bases for J; bases not matched to a gene: 12. In germline, CDR1 is SGHNT, CDR2 YENEEA. This CDR3 is 19 amino acids long.

This rearrangement joins TRBV5-1 to TRBJ2-7; 8 bases fit TRBD1. V was clipped by 7 bases and J by 5 bases; unmatched bases: 8. CDR1 and CDR2 (germline): SGHRS, YFSETQ. The length of the CDR3 is 13 residues. The CDR3 loop is CASAGTGWDEQYF. In DNA, the CDR3 is TGCGCCAGCGCCGGGACAGGATGGGACGAGCAGTACTTC.

This clone was seen a handful of times. The chain carries TRBV4-2 and TRBJ1-2, with no clear D. V was shortened by 0 bases and J by 5 bases, with 16 bases between the two germline ends. In germline, CDR1 is LGHNA, CDR2 YNFKEQ. The CDR3 has 16 residues. The CDR3 is CASSQETTGSVYGYTF. CDR3 DNA: TGTGCCAGCAGCCAAGAAACGACGGGATCGGTATATGGCTACACCTTC.

The chain has TRBV6-1 and TRBJ2-2; 7 nucleotides line up with TRBD1. The V and J ends lost 7 bases and 5 bases, in that order; junction bases with no gene match: 4. This CDR3 is 13 amino acids long. Germline loops: CDR1 MNHNS, CDR2 SASEGT. The CDR3 DNA is TGTGCCAGCAAGCAGGGGGAAACCGGGGAGCTGTTTTTT. Translating gives CASKQGETGELFF.

V usage is TRBV9 and J usage is TRBJ1-1, with D possibly matching TRBD1 (5 bases). Germline-derived CDR1 and CDR2 are SGDLS and YYNGEE. V dropped 4 bases and J dropped 5 bases, with 12 bases sitting between them. The CDR3 is 13 amino acids. CDR3 sequence reads: CASSPQGGTEAFF. CDR3 DNA sequence: TGTGCCAGCAGCCCCCAGGGAGGGACTGAAGCTTTCTTT.

This clone was seen only a few times. The CDR3, as DNA: TGTGCCAGCAGGGGGGGGAGCAATCAGCCCCAGCATTTT. It specifies CASRGGSNQPQHF. The chain joins TRBV2 to TRBJ1-5; TRBD1 is a possible D gene (5 bases). CDR3 length: 13 amino acids. Trimming pared 6 bases from V and 1 base from J, leaving 7 bases between. Germline-derived CDR1 and CDR2 are SNHLY and FYNNEI.

CDR3 loop: CSASTSYEQYF. The CDR3 bases are TGCAGTGCTAGCACATCCTACGAGCAGTACTTC. The rearrangement joins TRBV20-1 to TRBJ2-7, with D uncertain. The CDR3 contains 11 residues. V was clipped by 3 bases and J by 1 base, with 4 bases between them. Germline CDR1 and CDR2: DFQATT and SNEGSKA (reference sequence).

This clone was detected only once. The V call is TRBV10-3, the J call TRBJ1-1, with a tentative D call TRBD1 (6 bases). Germline assignment: CDR1 ENHRY and CDR2 SYGVKD. This CDR3 is built from 14 residues. V was clipped by 3 bases and J by 3 bases, with 11 bases between them. In DNA form, the CDR3 reads TGTGCCATCAGTGACAGGGGAGGGGACACTGAAGCTTTCTTT. It encodes CAISDRGGDTEAFF.

In this sample, this clone turned up a few times. The chain combines TRBV9 with TRBJ2-7, with TRBD1 identical over 8 bases. V lost 3 bases to trimming and J lost 5 bases; unmatched junction nucleotides: 7. The germline gives CDR1 SGDLS, CDR2 YYNGEE. CDR3 length: 14 residues. CDR3 nucleotides: TGTGCCAGCAGCGGACAGGGACAGGTCCACGAGCAGTACTTC. Encoded protein: CASSGQGQVHEQYF.

This clone has just a few counts. One base separates it from a far larger clone, so it is likely a read error. The same CDR3 also results from other DNA sequences found in this sample. This sequence joins TRBV5-6 and TRBJ2-7; D is perhaps TRBD1 (6 bases). In germline, CDR1 is SGHDT, CDR2 YYEEEE. CDR3 length: 15 residues. The CDR3 is CASSITDSASYEQYF. CDR3 bases: TGCGCCAGCAGCATTACGGACAGCGCCTCCTACGAGCAGTACTTC.

The rearrangement joins TRBV9 to TRBJ2-3; 10 bases fit TRBD2. The germline gives CDR1 SGDLS, CDR2 YYNGEE. Trimming at V came to 0 bases and at J to 4 bases, leaving 5 bases not matched to a gene. The CDR3 covers 16 residues. In nucleotides, the CDR3 is TGTGCCAGCAGCGTAGAAAAGCGGGGGGGACCAGATACGCAGTATTTT. Translated: CASSVEKRGGPDTQYF.

The CDR3 coding sequence is TGTGCCAGCAGTTCGCGTTACTGGGGCACAGAGACCCAGTACTTC. Encoded protein: CASSSRYWGTETQYF. This sequence joins TRBV6-5 and TRBJ2-5, with D tentatively TRBD1 (5 bases). Trimming removed 4 bases from V and 4 bases from J, with 16 bases in between. The CDR3 has 15 amino acids. Germline values: CDR1 MNHEY, CDR2 SVGAGI.

This clone came up a few times. The chain carries TRBV10-3 and TRBJ2-2; TRBD2 is a possible D gene (6 bases). This CDR3 comprises 12 residues. Germline V CDR1 and CDR2: ENHRY, SYGVKD. Trimming cost V 8 bases and J 6 bases, with 10 bases left between them. The DNA for the CDR3 is TGTGCCATCGGGGGAGGCCCCGGGGAGCTGTTTTTT. It is translated as CAIGGGPGELFF.